Below are 25 T cell receptor beta chains sequenced from a single sample in a study of lung T cells in sarcoidosis with Löfgren's syndrome. TCRdb independently ran MiXCR on the reads; one entry per CDR3 protein. The sample has 60,000 or so distinct CDR3 sequences, 21% seen once. The sequencing input was CD4+ T cells from PBMCs. These receptors all stem from a human donor with sarcoidosis (Löfgren's syndrome or another form), or a control subject (not recorded which).

This clonotype was detected ten times or more. This chain's CDR3 is CSASELAGLDTQYF. As DNA, the CDR3 is TGCAGTGCTAGCGAACTAGCGGGATTAGATACGCAGTATTTT. V usage is TRBV20-1 and J usage is TRBJ2-3, with 10 bases identical to TRBD2. Per the germline V gene, CDR1 is DFQATT and CDR2 is SNEGSKA (reference sequence). This CDR3 comprises 14 residues. After removal of 3 bases from V and 5 bases from J, the junction contained 5 bases not matched to a gene.

This clonotype appeared many times. V usage is TRBV6-6 and J usage is TRBJ1-3; the D is unclear. The V gene's germline CDR1 is MNHNY and CDR2 SVGAGI (reference sequence). V was pared by 0 bases and J by 0 bases, with 6 bases between. This CDR3 is built from 15 residues. The CDR3 bases are TGTGCCAGCAGTTACTCTCGGACCTCTGGAAACACCATATATTTT. Its translation: CASSYSRTSGNTIYF.

This clonotype was recorded at least ten times. V and J are TRBV5-1 and TRBJ2-2; the match to TRBD1 covers 9 bases. The junction had 16 bases not matched to a gene; V was cut back by 7 bases and J by 6 bases. CDR1 is SGHRS and CDR2 is YFSETQ in the germline V gene. This CDR3 spans 17 amino acids. CDR3 nucleotide sequence: TGCGCCAGCGACGCCACCACCGGGACAGGGACGGCCGGGGAGCTGTTTTTT. Its translation is CASDATTGTGTAGELFF.

This clonotype occurred many times. J is TRBJ2-1 and V is TRBV4-1; 7 bases match TRBD2. The CDR3 length is 18 residues. Germline values: CDR1 MGHRA, CDR2 YSYEKL. V was clipped by 1 base and J by 6 bases; unmatched bases: 15. The CDR3, as DNA: TGCGCCAGCAGCCAAGTTTTAGTATTAGCGGGTATATTCAATGAGCAGTTCTTC. Protein product: CASSQVLVLAGIFNEQFF.

Concerning this clonotype itself: At one of its ends the junction is not consistent with the germline gene, which may arise from a read error. This chain uses TRBV7-2 with TRBJ2-1; D gene ambiguous. This CDR3 has 11 amino acids. CDR1 is SGHTA and CDR2 is FQGNSA in the germline V gene. CDR3 DNA: TGTGCCAGCAACTTAGGCAATGAGCAGTTCTTC. Translated: CASNLGNEQFF.

The rearrangement joins TRBV11-2 to TRBJ2-2; D gene unclear. The CDR3 extends over 11 amino acids. V was shortened by 8 bases and J by 6 bases, with 7 bases between the two germline ends. In germline, CDR1 is SGHAT, CDR2 FQNNGV. In DNA, the CDR3 is TGTGCCAGCTACTTCGCCGGGGAGCTGTTTTTT. Residues: CASYFAGELFF.

The chain uses TRBV7-2 and TRBJ2-2; D is undetermined. Germline CDR1 SGHTA, CDR2 FQGNSA. V lost 5 bases and J lost 7, with 20 bases in between. This CDR3 contains 16 residues. CDR3 amino acids: CASSPVRPGRGGELFF. As DNA, the CDR3 is TGTGCCAGCAGCCCCGTCAGGCCAGGACGAGGCGGGGAGCTGTTTTTT.

This clonotype occurred many times. V gene TRBV7-9 combines with J gene TRBJ2-3; D is tentatively TRBD1 or TRBD2 (6 bases each). V lost 2 bases, J lost 2 bases, and 8 bases lay in between. The CDR3 has 14 residues. CDR1 and CDR2 (germline): SEHNR, FQNEAQ (reference sequence). The CDR3 bases are TGTGCCAGCAGCTTATCGGGGGCCACAGATACGCAGTATTTT. Its protein is CASSLSGATDTQYF.

The table lists this clonotype with a few counts. The V and J genes are TRBV11-1 and TRBJ2-1; weak D call: TRBD1 (5 bases). V shed 4 bases and J shed 2 bases, with 12 bases lying between them. CDR3 size: 15 residues. CDR1 and CDR2 (germline): SGHAT, FQDESV (reference sequence). CDR3 DNA sequence: TGTGCCAGCAGCTCCGCCAGGGTCACCTACAATGAGCAGTTCTTC. It translates to CASSSARVTYNEQFF.

The rearrangement links TRBV7-9 to TRBJ2-5, with TRBD2 matching 9 bases. From germline, CDR1 is SEHNR and CDR2 FQNEAQ (reference sequence). The CDR3 has 14 amino acids. The ends lost 5 bases at V and 3 bases at J; junction bases unmatched: 4. The CDR3 loop is CASSPVAGEETQYF. The CDR3 bases are TGTGCCAGCAGCCCAGTAGCGGGAGAAGAGACCCAGTACTTC.

This clonotype was found many times. V usage is TRBV6-2 or TRBV6-3 and J usage is TRBJ1-1; D might be TRBD1 (5 bases). The V end was cut by 0 bases, the J end by 8 bases, with 16 bases between. Per the germline V gene, CDR1 is MNHEY and CDR2 is SVGEGT. The CDR3 has 15 residues. The CDR3 nucleotides read TGTGCCAGCAGTTACTCGAAGGGTGCGGCAGGGGAAGCTTTCTTT. Amino acids: CASSYSKGAAGEAFF.

This clonotype has a count of ten or more. The chain links TRBV2 to TRBJ1-5; D not resolved. The CDR3 has 13 amino acids. Trimming removed 6 bases at V and 2 bases at J, with 8 bases between. Germline V gives CDR1 SNHLY, CDR2 FYNNEI. CDR3 DNA: TGTGCCAGCAGGGGGAGGGGCAATCAGCCCCAGCATTTT. The encoded protein is CASRGRGNQPQHF. Full variable domain (missing parts from reference TRBV2 and TRBJ1-5): EPEVTQTPSHQVTQMGQEVILRCVPISNHLYFYWYRQILGQKVEFLVSFYNNEISEKSEIFDDQFSVERPDGSNFTLKIRSTKLEDSAMYFCASRGRGNQPQHFGDGTRLSIL.

This clonotype occurred a few times. A much larger clone lies one base from this, so it may be a read error. Because the CDR3 is missing its conserved closing phenylalanine or tryptophan, this is likely a read error. The CDR3 here is CATSAKDRGGTDTQYL. The CDR3 DNA reads TGTGCCACCAGCGCCAAGGACAGGGGTGGCACAGATACGCAGTATCTT. This sequence joins TRBV24-1 and TRBJ2-3, with TRBD1 matching 9 bases. CDR3 length equals 16 residues. V shed 7 bases and J 1 base; nucleotides not matched to a gene: 8. Germline V gene data show CDR1 as KGHDR and CDR2 as SFDVKD.

A few counts support this clonotype. CDR3 coding DNA: TGTGCCAGCAGCTTATCGAACTCTGGAAACACCATATATTTT. It specifies CASSLSNSGNTIYF. The chain employs TRBV7-9 and TRBJ1-3; D remains ambiguous. The CDR3 loop spans 14 amino acids. The germline V gene encodes CDR1 SEHNR and CDR2 FQNEAQ (reference sequence). Between the trimmed V and J ends, which lost 2 bases and 0 bases, there was a span of 5 bases.

In its sample, this clonotype was seen many times. The chain links TRBV4-1 to TRBJ2-7; 8 bases line up with TRBD1. This CDR3 has 15 residues. Germline V lookup: CDR1 MGHRA, CDR2 YSYEKL. V trimming: 4 bases; J trimming: 2 bases; junction bases outside the gene matches: 7. CDR3 protein: CASSPSGQVPYEQYF. CDR3 sequence (DNA): TGCGCCAGCAGCCCCTCGGGACAGGTCCCCTACGAGCAGTACTTC.

This clonotype was seen more than once but under ten times. The V gene is TRBV18, the J gene TRBJ2-3; D is perhaps TRBD2 (5 bases). The germline gives CDR1 KGHSH, CDR2 LQKENI. CDR3 length equals 15 residues. V was shortened by 0 bases and J by 2 bases, with 9 bases between the two germline ends. CDR3: CASSPPRATTDTQYF. The DNA of the CDR3 is TGTGCCAGCTCACCACCGAGGGCTACCACAGATACGCAGTATTTT.

The chain uses TRBV2 and TRBJ2-5; D not certain. This CDR3 has 14 amino acids. V was shortened by 3 bases and J by 5 bases, with 13 bases between the two germline ends. The V gene's germline CDR1 is SNHLY and CDR2 FYNNEI. CDR3 nucleotide sequence: TGTGCCAGCAGTGAGGTCCGCGAAATCGAGACCCAGTACTTC. It translates to CASSEVREIETQYF. The variable domain in full, with the rest retrieved from reference TRBV2 and TRBJ2-5, is EPEVTQTPSHQVTQMGQEVILRCVPISNHLYFYWYRQILGQKVEFLVSFYNNEISEKSEIFDDQFSVERPDGSNFTLKIRSTKLEDSAMYFCASSEVREIETQYFGPGTRLLVL.

Within the sample, this clonotype is medium-sized. This sequence joins TRBV6-1 and TRBJ1-5; a possible D gene is TRBD1 (5 bases). The CDR3 extends over 14 amino acids. V was trimmed by 6 bases and J by 4 bases, leaving 13 bases between them. CDR1 MNHNS and CDR2 SASEGT come from the germline V gene. The CDR3 here is CASRTRTQNQPQHF. The CDR3 coding sequence is TGTGCCAGCAGAACTCGGACACAGAATCAGCCCCAGCATTTT.

This clonotype showed up many times. V and J are TRBV28 and TRBJ2-1, with TRBD1 matching over 9 bases. This CDR3 is built from 12 residues. The V gene end was trimmed by 11 bases and the J gene end by 7 bases; junction bases not matched to a gene: 6. CDR1 MDHEN and CDR2 SYDVKM come from the germline V gene. This CDR3 is CAEGTGRNEQFF. In DNA form, the CDR3 reads TGTGCCGAAGGGACAGGGAGGAATGAGCAGTTCTTC.

This clonotype has ten or more counts. The rearrangement links TRBV12-3 or TRBV12-4 to TRBJ1-1; D not certain. There are 13 residues in the CDR3. V gave up 6 bases and J gave up 0 bases, with 8 bases separating them. CDR3 region: CASSPGMNTEAFF. The CDR3 region has the DNA TGTGCCAGCAGCCCGGGAATGAACACTGAAGCTTTCTTT.

This clonotype came up many times. The V call is TRBV7-2, the J call TRBJ1-1; no definite D call. The CDR3 totals 13 residues. Trimming took 0 bases from V and 11 from J, leaving 13 bases between them. The germline V gene has CDR1 SGHTA and CDR2 FQGNSA. The CDR3 nucleotides read TGTGCCAGCAGCTTAGCGTCCACGAGATGGGCTTTCTTT. Amino acid sequence: CASSLASTRWAFF.

The rearrangement links TRBV18 to TRBJ2-7; maybe TRBD1 (6 bases). CDR1 KGHSH and CDR2 LQKENI come from the germline V gene. V dropped 6 bases and J dropped 2 bases, with 11 bases sitting between them. The CDR3 runs to 13 residues. CDR3 loop: CASSNGQTYEQYF. DNA for the CDR3: TGTGCCAGCTCGAACGGACAGACCTACGAGCAGTACTTC. The variable domain in full, with the rest retrieved from reference TRBV18 and TRBJ2-7, is NAGVMQNPRHLVRRRGQEARLRCSPMKGHSHVYWYRQLPEEGLKFMVYLQKENIIDESGMPKERFSAEFPKEGPSILRIQQVVRGDSAAYFCASSNGQTYEQYFGPGTRLTVT.

A remark on this clonotype: One end of the junction is discordant with germline, which a read error may explain. This chain connects TRBV5-1 to TRBJ2-1, with TRBD2 matching over 9 bases. Germline CDR1 reads SGHRS; CDR2 reads YFSETQ. CDR3 length equals 18 residues. The CDR3 DNA reads as TGCGCCAGCAGCCTTCTTTCGACCAGCGGGGGGACCTACAAGGAGCAGTTCTTC. Residues: CASSLLSTSGGTYKEQFF.

The rearrangement links TRBV30 to TRBJ2-3; TRBD1 might be the D (6 bases). This CDR3 has 14 residues. The V end lost 8 bases, the J end lost 0 bases, and 15 bases lay between the germline ends. The germline V gene encodes CDR1 GTSNPN and CDR2 SVGIG (reference sequence). The CDR3 DNA follows: TGTGCCAGAACTCAGGGGCTTAGCACAGATACGCAGTATTTT. It encodes CARTQGLSTDTQYF.

About this clonotype: As the CDR3 is not closed by the conserved phenylalanine or tryptophan, this likely results from a read error. The chain couples TRBV7-2 to TRBJ2-7, with D unclear. Germline V gives CDR1 SGHTA, CDR2 FQGNSA. This CDR3 spans 13 amino acids. CDR3 protein: CANSSYLYPEQYL. CDR3 nucleotide sequence: TGTGCCAACAGCTCCTACCTGTACCCTGAGCAGTACCTC.